These 32 T cell receptor beta chains were sequenced from one sample in a study of post-analysis software for immune sequencing data. Study-level results: About five TRBV segments, including TRBV5-6, TRBV5-1 and TRBV20-1, were more frequent in patients than controls.

Their antigen targets remain unknown. TCR beta libraries were prepared from cDNA with unique molecular identifiers. One entry per CDR3 protein results from TCRdb running MiXCR on the PCR reads. Of about 460,000 distinct CDR3 sequences listed, roughly 45% are singletons. The specimen was blood. These receptors were obtained from a girl under 18 with multiple sclerosis.

V is TRBV11-2 and J is TRBJ1-5, with TRBD1 identical over 8 bases. Germline V gives CDR1 SGHAT, CDR2 FQNNGV. The CDR3 length is 19 residues. V was pared by 2 bases and J by 4 bases, with 16 bases of the junction left unmatched. The DNA of the CDR3 is TGTGCCAGCAGCTTAAGGTGGTTGCGGAGACAGGGGAAGAATCAGCCCCAGCATTTT. Translation: CASSLRWLRRQGKNQPQHF.

V is TRBV28 and J is TRBJ1-1; no clear D gene. V was clipped by 2 bases and J by 11 bases, with 9 bases between them. The germline CDR1 and CDR2 sequences are MDHEN and SYDVKM. The CDR3 has 11 amino acids. The CDR3 DNA sequence: TGTGCCAGCAGTTTAGACCTCGGGGCTTTCTTT. It codes for CASSLDLGAFF.

V usage is TRBV4-2 and J usage is TRBJ2-2; 7 bases agree with TRBD1. The CDR3 loop spans 18 amino acids. Germline V gene lookup returns CDR1 LGHNA and CDR2 YNFKEQ. Losses at the gene ends were 0 bases for V and 4 bases for J; bases not matched to a gene: 11. The CDR3 coding sequence is TGTGCCAGCAGCCAAGAGCAGGGGGTCCCCCTCTTCACCGGGGAGCTGTTTTTT. It yields the protein CASSQEQGVPLFTGELFF.

The rearrangement joins TRBV12-3 or TRBV12-4 to TRBJ2-4; D is undetermined. The V and J ends lost 1 base and 0 bases respectively, with 10 bases between them. This CDR3 is built from 16 residues. CDR3 sequence: CASSLDEFLAKNIQYF. The CDR3 DNA is TGTGCCAGCAGTTTAGATGAGTTTCTAGCCAAAAACATTCAGTACTTC.

This clonotype was seen more than once but under ten times. The chain joins TRBV10-3 to TRBJ1-2, with a possible D match to TRBD1 (6 bases). The V end was cut by 3 bases, the J end by 4 bases, with 12 bases between. The germline V gene encodes CDR1 ENHRY and CDR2 SYGVKD. The CDR3 loop spans 14 amino acids. Here the CDR3 reads CAISERGIGYGYTF. The CDR3 region has the DNA TGTGCCATCAGTGAAAGGGGGATTGGCTATGGCTACACCTTC.

As concerns this clonotype: An end of the junction does not agree with germline; a read error may underlie this. The J gene is TRBJ2-1, the V gene TRBV27, with D unclear. Germline V gives CDR1 MNHEY, CDR2 SMNVEV (reference sequence). The CDR3 has 12 amino acids. The CDR3 DNA reads as TGTGCCAGCAGGTTATACCCCAATGAGCAGTTCTTC. It is translated as CASRLYPNEQFF.

V usage is TRBV5-1 and J usage is TRBJ2-5; D might be TRBD1 (6 bases). V shed 8 bases and J shed 1 base, with 12 bases lying between them. Per the germline V gene, CDR1 is SGHRS and CDR2 is YFSETQ. The CDR3 spans 13 residues. The CDR3 is CASYREPQETQYF. Written as DNA, the CDR3 is TGCGCCAGTTACAGGGAGCCCCAAGAGACCCAGTACTTC.

The chain joins TRBV29-1 to TRBJ2-7; a weak D match, TRBD1 (5 bases). CDR3 length: 14 residues. In germline, CDR1 is SQVTM, CDR2 ANQGSEA. V gave up 4 bases and J gave up 1 base, with 14 bases separating them. The CDR3 nucleotides read TGCAGCGTTGTTGGCAGGGTGGGATCCTACGAGCAGTACTTC. Residues: CSVVGRVGSYEQYF.

A word on this clonotype: A read error may account for a junction end that differs from germline. The chain recombines TRBV27 with TRBJ1-5, with 8 bases identical to TRBD1. Germline V gene sequence: CDR1 MNHEY, CDR2 SMNVEV (reference sequence). The CDR3 spans 16 residues. CDR3 in DNA: TGTGCCAACAGTATTTCAGGGGGCTCTAGCAATCAGCCCCAGCATTTT. Translated: CANSISGGSSNQPQHF.

The rearrangement links TRBV7-9 to TRBJ2-5; no reliable D call. The length of the CDR3 is 11 residues. Germline V gives CDR1 SEHNR, CDR2 FQNEAQ (reference sequence). The CDR3 DNA sequence: TGTGGGGATGTTCAAGGGGAGACCCAGTACTTC. This translates into CGDVQGETQYF.

V and J are TRBV18 and TRBJ2-3; tentatively, D is TRBD1 (6 bases). Germline lookup yields CDR1 KGHSH and CDR2 LQKENI. CDR3 length: 15 amino acids. Trimming shortened V by 4 bases and J by 3 bases, and 14 bases separated the two germline ends. The DNA of the CDR3 is TGTGCCAGCTCACAAAACCCAGGGGCGACAGATACGCAGTATTTT. This translates into CASSQNPGATDTQYF.

V and J are TRBV29-1 and TRBJ1-1; TRBD1 might be the D (6 bases). The CDR3 is 12 residues long. Germline V gene lookup returns CDR1 SQVTM and CDR2 ANQGSEA. The CDR3 region has the DNA TGCACTCTTCAGGGGCCGAACACTGAAGCTTTCTTT. It specifies CTLQGPNTEAFF.

The chain couples TRBV7-9 to TRBJ1-2, with D possibly matching TRBD1 (5 bases). The ends were cut back, 5 bases at V and 8 bases at J, with 15 bases in the middle. CDR1 SEHNR and CDR2 FQNEAQ come from the germline V gene (reference sequence). The length of the CDR3 is 13 residues. The CDR3 loop is CASSPRGTRGYTF. CDR3 coding DNA: TGTGCCAGCAGCCCTAGGGGCACTCGCGGCTACACCTTC.

The rearrangement uses TRBV2 and TRBJ2-1, with D possibly being TRBD2 (6 bases). This CDR3 has 13 residues. The germline gives CDR1 SNHLY, CDR2 FYNNEI. Deletions cut 7 bases from V and 4 bases from J, with 11 bases between. The chain's CDR3 is CASKGLLYNEQFF. The CDR3 bases are TGTGCCAGCAAGGGACTGTTATACAATGAGCAGTTCTTC.

The rearrangement links TRBV3-1 to TRBJ2-5, with D maybe TRBD2 (5 bases). Germline CDR1 is LGHDT and CDR2 is YNNKEL (reference sequence). Trimming left V 4 bases short and J 11 bases short, with 17 bases between. The CDR3 has 13 amino acids. The CDR3 DNA follows: TGTGCCAGCAGCCGGAGTAGAGAGGGTGAGCAGTACTTC. Translated: CASSRSREGEQYF.

The chain carries TRBV12-3 or TRBV12-4 and TRBJ2-1; no firm D call. The CDR3 length is 18 residues. V lost 2 bases to trimming and J lost 0 bases, with 17 bases between them. The CDR3 DNA sequence: TGTGCCAGCAGTTTAAAGGTTCAACGGATGAGCTCCTACAATGAGCAGTTCTTC. Its translation is CASSLKVQRMSSYNEQFF.

Many counts were recorded for this clonotype. The V and J genes are TRBV4-3 and TRBJ2-1, with 11 positions matching TRBD2. V lost 2 bases to trimming and J lost 9 bases; unmatched junction nucleotides: 12. There are 17 residues in the CDR3. Germline V lookup: CDR1 LGHNA, CDR2 YSLEER. DNA of the CDR3: TGCGCCAGCAGCCAACGTAAAATAGCGGGAGGGCTCGGTGAGCAGTTCTTC. Protein sequence: CASSQRKIAGGLGEQFF.

This clonotype was observed a single time. The V call is TRBV4-1, the J call TRBJ2-2, with TRBD2 matching 9 bases. This CDR3 has 16 amino acids. The J segment lost 4 bases and the V segment lost 4 bases, leaving 7 bases of the junction unmatched. The germline V gene encodes CDR1 MGHRA and CDR2 YSYEKL. DNA for the CDR3: TGCGCCAGCAGCCTCCGGACTAGCGAGAGCACCGGGGAGCTGTTTTTT. Amino acids: CASSLRTSESTGELFF.

The chain joins TRBV28 to TRBJ2-2; tentatively, D is TRBD1 (6 bases). The germline V gene encodes CDR1 MDHEN and CDR2 SYDVKM. This CDR3 region has 15 residues. The V end was cut by 1 base, the J end by 9 bases, with 15 bases between. CDR3 DNA sequence: TGTGCCAGCAGTTTATCACGTTGGGACATCAGGGAGCTGTTTTTT. This translates into CASSLSRWDIRELFF.

CDR3 in amino acids: CASSEGGGGDYGYTF. Written as DNA, the CDR3 is TGTGCCAGCAGTGAAGGGGGCGGCGGAGACTATGGCTACACCTTC. This rearrangement joins TRBV6-1 to TRBJ1-2; weak D call: TRBD1 (5 bases). The CDR3 covers 15 residues. Germline V gives CDR1 MNHNS, CDR2 SASEGT. With 1 base removed from V and 3 bases from J, the gap between germline ends came to 12 bases.

The gene calls are TRBV27 and TRBJ1-2; 9 bases are shared with TRBD1. The CDR3 length is 14 residues. V gave up 5 bases and J gave up 2 bases; unmatched junction bases: 3. Germline V CDR1 and CDR2: MNHEY, SMNVEV (reference sequence). The CDR3 DNA is TGTGCCAGCAGTATACAGGGGGCGAACTATGGCTACACCTTC. This translates into CASSIQGANYGYTF.

V usage is TRBV28 and J usage is TRBJ1-2, with D perhaps TRBD1 (5 bases). Germline V lookup: CDR1 MDHEN, CDR2 SYDVKM. Trimming pared 6 bases from V and 5 bases from J, leaving 13 bases between. The CDR3 runs 13 residues. The CDR3: CASRISGTYGYTF. The CDR3 DNA follows: TGTGCCAGCAGGATCTCAGGGACGTATGGCTACACCTTC.

The gene calls are TRBV20-1 and TRBJ1-2, with 7 bases fitting TRBD1. The CDR3 consists of 14 residues. CDR1 is DFQATT and CDR2 is SNEGSKA in the germline V gene (reference sequence). The J segment lost 4 bases and the V segment lost 0 bases, leaving 5 bases of the junction unmatched. This CDR3 is CSARDRGRGYGYTF. The CDR3 region has the DNA TGCAGTGCTAGAGATAGGGGGCGAGGCTATGGCTACACCTTC.

This clonotype appeared a few times. DNA of the CDR3: TGTGCCAGCAGCCAAGGGACTAGCGGGAGGAGATGGAGAAACATTCAGTACTTC. Protein product: CASSQGTSGRRWRNIQYF. The chain joins TRBV3-1 to TRBJ2-4, with 14 positions matching TRBD2. Germline V gene sequence: CDR1 LGHDT, CDR2 YNNKEL (reference sequence). The CDR3 spans 18 residues. V gave up 1 base and J gave up 6 bases; unmatched junction bases: 8.

This rearrangement joins TRBV5-1 to TRBJ2-3, with 14 positions matching TRBD2. The CDR3 length is 18 residues. The V segment lost 4 bases and the J segment 0 bases; nucleotides outside the gene matches: 7. Germline V CDR1 and CDR2: SGHRS, YFSETQ. For the CDR3, the DNA is TGCGCCAGCAGCGTTGGGACTAGCGGGAGAGTTAGCACAGATACGCAGTATTTT. The encoded protein is CASSVGTSGRVSTDTQYF.

This clonotype was seen only a few times. The rearrangement uses TRBV4-1 and TRBJ2-4; 8 bases agree with TRBD1. Per germline, CDR1 MGHRA and CDR2 YSYEKL. This CDR3 contains 19 residues. Trimming at V came to 1 base and at J to 0 bases, leaving 11 bases not matched to a gene. The CDR3 protein is CASSQGTGRKKLAKNIQYF. CDR3 nucleotide sequence: TGCGCCAGCAGCCAAGGGACAGGGAGGAAGAAGCTAGCCAAAAACATTCAGTACTTC.

The genes are TRBV27 and TRBJ2-3; 9 bases match TRBD2. CDR1 is MNHEY and CDR2 is SMNVEV in the germline V gene (reference sequence). The length of the CDR3 is 16 residues. The junction had 9 bases not matched to a gene; V was cut back by 3 bases and J by 5 bases. CDR3 sequence reads: CASSFGSAGGGDTQYF. DNA of the CDR3: TGTGCCAGCAGTTTCGGGTCGGCGGGAGGGGGAGATACGCAGTATTTT.

The table lists this clonotype with a few counts. The rearrangement uses TRBV3-1 and TRBJ2-4; TRBD2 might be the D (6 bases). The J call may be wrong; the DNA end is better matched by TRBJ2-7. This CDR3 spans 14 amino acids. Germline V gene lookup returns CDR1 LGHDT and CDR2 YNNKEL (reference sequence). The CDR3 sequence: CASSYIGTRHEQYF. CDR3 in DNA: TGTGCCAGCAGCTACATTGGGACTCGCCACGAGCAGTACTTC.

The chain carries TRBV7-2 and TRBJ2-1, with a possible D match to TRBD2 (6 bases). There are 14 residues in the CDR3. V was cut by 3 bases and J by 4 bases, with 10 bases left in between. Germline V gives CDR1 SGHTA, CDR2 FQGNSA. The CDR3 DNA follows: TGTGCCAGCAGCTTTGGGGAGGATTACAATGAGCAGTTCTTC. It is translated as CASSFGEDYNEQFF.

The chain's CDR3 is CASSFGTGFSGEQFF. The CDR3 nucleotides are TGTGCCAGCAGCTTCGGGACAGGTTTTTCGGGTGAGCAGTTCTTC. The chain is built from TRBV7-8 and TRBJ2-1; 8 positions match TRBD1. Germline values: CDR1 SGHVS, CDR2 FQNEAQ. The V gene end was trimmed by 3 bases and the J gene end by 9 bases; junction bases not matched to a gene: 10. The length of the CDR3 is 15 residues.

This clonotype was counted a single time. One junction end does not reproduce the germline sequence, and a read error may be involved. The chain recombines TRBV9 with TRBJ2-5, with D perhaps assigned TRBD1 or TRBD2 (7 bases each). CDR3 size: 17 residues. Germline-derived CDR1 and CDR2 are SGDLS and YYNGEE. For the CDR3, the DNA is TGTGCCAGCAGCGTAGGACAGGGAGGGATCCTGCAAGGGACCCAGTACTTC. Its protein is CASSVGQGGILQGTQYF.

The CDR3 is CASSIGTSGSRETQYF. CDR3 DNA sequence: TGTGCCAGCAGCATTGGGACTAGCGGGAGTCGGGAGACCCAGTACTTC. The chain joins TRBV5-5 to TRBJ2-5; 14 nucleotides agree with TRBD2. V gave up 4 bases and J gave up 5 bases; unmatched junction bases: 7. CDR1 is SGHKS and CDR2 is YYEKEE in the germline V gene (reference sequence). CDR3 length: 16 amino acids.